Presented here are 30 T cell receptor beta chains from one specimen sequenced in a study of T cell responses to AZD1222 COVID-19 vaccine. Clones were read by immunoSEQ multiplex PCR, and TCRdb kept only the in-frame ones, dropping some. Found here are about 160,000 clones, 94% of them singletons; the top ten hold about 1.3%. The sequenced sample was peripheral blood, obtained on day 0 of AZD1222 vaccination. These receptors originate from an adult in good health.

This rearrangement joins TRBV11-2 to TRBJ1-3, with D possibly TRBD1 on 5 matching bases. With 8 bases removed from V and 3 bases from J, the gap between germline ends came to 17 bases. This CDR3 has 15 residues. Germline V gives CDR1 SGHAT, CDR2 FQNNGV. The CDR3 DNA sequence: TGTGCCAGCTCTGACGGGGCGGTGGTTGGAAACACCATATATTTT. Protein product: CASSDGAVVGNTIYF.

The chain couples TRBV6-5 to TRBJ1-4, with a possible D match to TRBD1 (6 bases). The CDR3 spans 15 residues. CDR1 is MNHEY and CDR2 is SVGAGI in the germline V gene. V was pared by 5 bases and J by 4 bases, with 14 bases between. CDR3 sequence reads: CASSLDSFFNEKLFF. The CDR3 bases are TGTGCCAGCAGTCTGGACAGTTTCTTTAATGAAAAACTGTTTTTT.

V usage is TRBV24-1 and J usage is TRBJ2-7; a weak D match, TRBD2 (6 bases). CDR1 and CDR2 (germline): KGHDR, SFDVKD. The length of the CDR3 is 16 residues. V lost 1 base, J lost 9 bases, and 21 bases lay in between. The CDR3 is CATSDFVGTSPPRQYV. CDR3 nucleotides: TGTGCCACCAGTGATTTTGTGGGGACTTCCCCCCCTAGGCAGTACGTC.

The V call is TRBV4-1, the J call TRBJ2-7; D ambiguous. The germline gives CDR1 MGHRA, CDR2 YSYEKL. The CDR3 runs to 16 residues. Trimming left V 1 base short and J 3 bases short, with 16 bases between. The CDR3 region is CASSQALSTPYYEQYV. The CDR3 DNA reads TGCGCCAGCAGCCAAGCCCTATCCACCCCCTACTACGAGCAGTACGTC.

This clone was observed a few times. V usage is TRBV5-4 and J usage is TRBJ1-1, with D possibly matching TRBD1 (5 bases). Trimming removed 4 bases from V and 3 bases from J, with 16 bases in between. Germline V gene sequence: CDR1 SGHNT, CDR2 YYREEE (reference sequence). This CDR3 contains 15 residues. The CDR3 bases are TGTGCCAGCAGCCCCGCGGCAGGGACCGACACTGAAGCTTTCTTT. This codes for CASSPAAGTDTEAFF.

V gene TRBV11-3 combines with J gene TRBJ1-5; no firm D call. Germline V gene data show CDR1 as SGHNT and CDR2 as YENEEA. Deletions cut 3 bases from V and 9 bases from J, with 9 bases between. The CDR3 is 12 residues long. CDR3 loop: CASSFSLWPQHF. The CDR3 DNA follows: TGTGCCAGCAGCTTCTCCCTTTGGCCCCAGCATTTT.

This clone occurred once. The J gene is TRBJ1-2, the V gene TRBV2, with D unclear. The germline V gene encodes CDR1 SNHLY and CDR2 FYNNEI. The CDR3 consists of 15 residues. V gave up 1 base and J gave up 2 bases, with 11 bases separating them. CDR3 sequence (DNA): TGTGCCAGCAGTGAAGAGGATTTCTGGAACTATGGCTACACCTTC. Amino acid sequence: CASSEEDFWNYGYTF.

In this sample, this clone turned up a few times. The chain carries TRBV18 and TRBJ2-1, with D perhaps given as TRBD1 or TRBD2 (5 bases each). The CDR3 runs 17 residues. V shed 3 bases and J shed 3 bases, with 18 bases lying between them. Germline-derived CDR1 and CDR2 are KGHSH and LQKENI. The CDR3 is CASSPNRGSQGYNEQFF. CDR3 DNA: TGTGCCAGCTCACCCAACCGAGGGTCCCAGGGCTACAATGAGCAGTTCTTC.

The chain couples TRBV6-4 to TRBJ1-3; D gene unclear. The CDR3 loop spans 14 amino acids. Germline V gene sequence: CDR1 MRHNA, CDR2 SNTAGT. V lost 4 bases and J lost 4, with 11 bases in between. The CDR3 reads CASSVSAGGNTIYF. The DNA of the CDR3 is TGTGCCAGCAGTGTTTCAGCCGGAGGAAACACCATATATTTT.

The chain recombines TRBV7-8 with TRBJ2-5, with D maybe TRBD1 (6 bases). This CDR3 contains 16 residues. Trimming left V 2 bases short and J 2 bases short, with 15 bases between. Germline V gives CDR1 SGHVS, CDR2 FQNEAQ. Here the CDR3 reads CASSLLQGTYQETQYF. The CDR3 DNA reads as TGTGCCAGCAGCTTATTACAGGGCACCTATCAAGAGACCCAGTACTTC.

CDR3 residues: CASSLTGSGSYNEQFF. CDR3 DNA: TGTGCCAGCAGTTTGACAGGGTCGGGCTCCTACAATGAGCAGTTCTTC. The chain recombines TRBV7-9 with TRBJ2-1; 7 nucleotides match TRBD1. V lost 6 bases and J lost 0; bases outside the gene matches: 8. This CDR3 is 16 amino acids long. In germline, CDR1 is SEHNR, CDR2 FQNEAQ (reference sequence).

The chain joins TRBV30 to TRBJ1-2; TRBD1 aligns across 7 bases. Germline CDR1 reads GTSNPN; CDR2 reads SVGIG (reference sequence). The V segment lost 3 bases and the J segment 5 bases; nucleotides outside the gene matches: 12. The CDR3 sequence is 15 residues long. CDR3 DNA sequence: TGTGCCTGGAGAGCAAGCCCACAGGGGAGGTATGGCTACACCTTC. It specifies CAWRASPQGRYGYTF.

V usage is TRBV5-8 and J usage is TRBJ1-5; TRBD1 might be the D (6 bases). Germline CDR1 and CDR2: SGHTS and YDEGEE. This CDR3 has 15 residues. V was pared by 4 bases and J by 1 base, with 12 bases between. The CDR3 nucleotides read TGTGCCAGCAGCCATGGACAGTACAGCAATCAGCCCCAGCATTTT. Its translation: CASSHGQYSNQPQHF.

A single count supports this clone. The chain combines TRBV11-3 with TRBJ2-7; a weak D match, TRBD1 (6 bases). V was pared by 2 bases and J by 4 bases, with 12 bases between. The CDR3 consists of 14 residues. Germline-derived CDR1 and CDR2 are SGHNT and YENEEA. In nucleotides, the CDR3 is TGTGCCAGCAGCTTACACAGGGAGCCTTACGAGCAGTACGTC. This encodes CASSLHREPYEQYV.

The V and J genes are TRBV2 and TRBJ1-6, with D possibly being TRBD1 (5 bases). Looked up from germline, CDR1 is SNHLY and CDR2 is FYNNEI. The length of the CDR3 is 13 residues. Trimming removed 3 bases from V and 7 bases from J, with 7 bases in between. The CDR3 DNA reads TGTGCCAGCAGTGACAGGGTAAATTCACCCCTCCACTTT. Its protein is CASSDRVNSPLHF.

The chain has TRBV5-1 and TRBJ2-1, with TRBD2 identical over 8 bases. The CDR3 has 15 amino acids. In germline, CDR1 is SGHRS, CDR2 YFSETQ. V lost 4 bases, J lost 1 base, and 4 bases stayed unmatched. CDR3 sequence (DNA): TGCGCCAGCAGCAGCGGGGGAGGGTCCTACAATGAGCAGTTCTTC. This codes for CASSSGGGSYNEQFF.

The V call is TRBV18, the J call TRBJ1-2, with TRBD1 matching 7 bases. V gave up 5 bases and J gave up 13 bases; unmatched junction bases: 10. The CDR3 runs 12 residues. The germline V gene has CDR1 KGHSH and CDR2 LQKENI. CDR3 DNA sequence: TGTGCCAGCTCATCCCCGGGACAGCCTAGCACCTTC. As protein: CASSSPGQPSTF.

The chain is built from TRBV7-2 and TRBJ2-1; tentative D call: TRBD2 (5 bases). The CDR3 is 18 residues long. The germline V gene has CDR1 SGHTA and CDR2 FQGNSA. The germline V and J ends were trimmed by 1 base and 2 bases, with 18 bases remaining between them. The CDR3 loop reads CASSLVSSQLGAYNEQFF. In DNA, the CDR3 is TGTGCCAGCAGCTTAGTATCCAGCCAACTGGGAGCCTACAATGAGCAGTTCTTC.

The CDR3 loop is CASSQRAENSPLHF. The CDR3 DNA reads TGCGCCAGCAGCCAGAGGGCAGAGAATTCACCCCTCCACTTT. V gene TRBV4-1 combines with J gene TRBJ1-6; D unclear. This CDR3 contains 14 residues. Trimming removed 3 bases at V and 7 bases at J, with 10 bases between. Germline V gene lookup returns CDR1 MGHRA and CDR2 YSYEKL.

The V and J genes are TRBV6-2 or TRBV6-3 and TRBJ1-5; TRBD1 might be the D (6 bases). The ends were cut back, 0 bases at V and 8 bases at J, with 14 bases in the middle. This CDR3 has 15 residues. Germline-derived CDR1 and CDR2 are MNHEY and SVGEGT. Here the CDR3 reads CASSYSSWGPEPQHF. Written as DNA, the CDR3 is TGTGCCAGCAGTTACTCGAGCTGGGGGCCGGAGCCCCAGCATTTT.

The chain links TRBV4-1 to TRBJ2-5; 10 bases agree with TRBD2. Germline V gives CDR1 MGHRA, CDR2 YSYEKL. V gave up 1 base and J gave up 8 bases; unmatched junction bases: 13. The CDR3 runs 17 residues. The CDR3: CASSQVVAGGPRDTQYF. CDR3 nucleotide sequence: TGCGCCAGCAGCCAAGTAGTAGCGGGGGGACCTAGAGACACCCAGTACTTC.

The rearrangement links TRBV10-3 to TRBJ2-6; perhaps TRBD2 as D (6 bases). Between the trimmed V and J ends, which lost 4 bases and 2 bases, there was a span of 15 bases. The germline CDR1 and CDR2 sequences are ENHRY and SYGVKD. The CDR3 totals 17 residues. CDR3 coding DNA: TGTGCCATCAGTGGGAGGCAGGGACTGGCTGGGGCCAACGTCCTGACTTTC. Amino acids: CAISGRQGLAGANVLTF.

The rearrangement uses TRBV19 and TRBJ1-1, with a possible D match to TRBD1 (6 bases). Trimming pared 4 bases from V and 1 base from J, leaving 10 bases between. The germline V gene encodes CDR1 LNHDA and CDR2 SQIVND (reference sequence). The CDR3 is 14 amino acids. CDR3 in amino acids: CASSTTGWNTEAFF. CDR3 in DNA: TGTGCCAGTAGTACGACAGGTTGGAACACTGAAGCTTTCTTT.

The chain carries TRBV4-2 and TRBJ2-3; the match to TRBD2 covers 8 bases. Germline CDR1 and CDR2: LGHNA and YNFKEQ. The V segment lost 0 bases and the J segment 4 bases; nucleotides outside the gene matches: 12. This CDR3 spans 18 amino acids. CDR3 in DNA: TGTGCCAGCAGCCAAGAGTCGGGAGCGGGAGTTCCGGCAGATACGCAGTATTTT. Amino acids: CASSQESGAGVPADTQYF.

The chain uses TRBV5-1 and TRBJ1-1; D gene uncertain. The germline V and J ends were trimmed by 1 base and 1 base, with 8 bases remaining between them. The V gene's germline CDR1 is SGHRS and CDR2 YFSETQ. This CDR3 spans 14 amino acids. Here the CDR3 DNA reads TGCGCCAGCAGCTTGAACGAACAGAACACTGAAGCTTTCTTT. Translation: CASSLNEQNTEAFF.

The chain has TRBV18 and TRBJ1-3; D unresolved. Germline CDR1 KGHSH, CDR2 LQKENI. The CDR3 has 14 amino acids. The V end was cut by 10 bases, the J end by 0 bases, with 13 bases between. The chain's CDR3 is CATKEIASGNTIYF. The CDR3, as DNA: TGTGCCACCAAAGAGATAGCCTCTGGAAACACCATATATTTT. The full variable domain, completed using reference TRBV18 and TRBJ1-3, is NAGVMQNPRHLVRRRGQEARLRCSPMKGHSHVYWYRQLPEEGLKFMVYLQKENIIDESGMPKERFSAEFPKEGPSILRIQQVVRGDSAAYFCATKEIASGNTIYFGEGSWLTVV.

The V call is TRBV19, the J call TRBJ1-5, with a possible D match to TRBD1 (5 bases). V was trimmed by 3 bases and J by 7 bases, leaving 16 bases between them. The CDR3 totals 15 residues. Germline CDR1 LNHDA, CDR2 SQIVND (reference sequence). The CDR3, as DNA: TGTGCCAGTAGTATGGTGCGGGGGACTCCCCAGCCCCAGCATTTT. Translation gives CASSMVRGTPQPQHF.

V gene TRBV5-4 combines with J gene TRBJ1-2; D call uncertain. V was trimmed by 4 bases and J by 5 bases, leaving 12 bases between them. The CDR3 has 13 amino acids. Germline loops: CDR1 SGHNT, CDR2 YYREEE (reference sequence). Here the CDR3 reads CASSGRPQYGYTF. As DNA, the CDR3 is TGTGCCAGCAGCGGCCGGCCCCAATATGGCTACACCTTC.

For this clone: The same CDR3 can be traced to other DNA sequences in this sample. V is TRBV6-5 and J is TRBJ1-2; 9 bases line up with TRBD1. The CDR3 contains 14 residues. V was clipped by 2 bases and J by 5 bases; unmatched bases: 3. The germline V gene encodes CDR1 MNHEY and CDR2 SVGAGI. The CDR3 DNA follows: TGTGCCAGCAGTTACCGGGACAGGGTATATGGCTACACCTTC. Translated: CASSYRDRVYGYTF.

The chain is built from TRBV2 and TRBJ2-3, with TRBD2 matching 10 bases. The CDR3 runs to 16 residues. From germline, CDR1 is SNHLY and CDR2 FYNNEI. The trim removed 4 bases at V and 6 bases at J, leaving 10 bases unmatched. CDR3 nucleotide sequence: TGTGCCAGCAGTGGCAGCAGCGGGAGGGCCAGGGATACGCAGTATTTT. Protein product: CASSGSSGRARDTQYF.